This T cell receptor (beta chain) was recovered during a study of blood T cell repertoires in COVID-19. About the study: Italy, Spain and the United States were the sources of the convalescent and acute COVID-19 samples. Sample material is recorded as cDNA or gDNA derived from T cells, B-cell-depleted T cells, or PBMCs.

Original processing notes: Cell counts per sample came from amplifying reference gene primers. Here immunoSEQ multiplex PCR was the method, and the copy in TCRdb shows in-frame clones only, minus some. The DNA was the basis for D and trimming; V, J and clone size are from that table. This table has 200,000 or so clones, roughly 84% appearing once. The length of the CDR3 is 15 residues. With 0 bases clipped from V and 7 bases from J, the junction kept 7 bases outside the gene matches. Per the germline V gene, CDR1 is SEHNR and CDR2 is FQNEAQ (reference sequence). Material for sequencing was peripheral blood. This chain uses TRBV7-9 with TRBJ1-2; TRBD1 matches at 8 bases. This receptor was taken from a woman aged 40-49 years who had recovered from COVID-19. CDR3 DNA sequence: TGTGCCAGCAGCTTAGCATGGCAGGGGGCGTTTGGCTACACCTTC. Amino acid sequence: CASSLAWQGAFGYTF.